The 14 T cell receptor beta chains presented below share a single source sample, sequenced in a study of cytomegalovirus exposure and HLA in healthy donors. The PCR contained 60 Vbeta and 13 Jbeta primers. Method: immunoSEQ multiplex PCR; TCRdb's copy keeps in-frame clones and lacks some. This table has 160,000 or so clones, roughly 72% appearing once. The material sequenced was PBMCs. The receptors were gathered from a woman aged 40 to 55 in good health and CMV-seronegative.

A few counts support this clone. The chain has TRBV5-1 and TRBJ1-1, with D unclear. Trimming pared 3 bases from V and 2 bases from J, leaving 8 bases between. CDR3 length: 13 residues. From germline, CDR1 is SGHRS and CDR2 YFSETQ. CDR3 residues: CASSSSTNTEAFF. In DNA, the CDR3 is TGCGCCAGCAGCTCGTCAACTAACACTGAAGCTTTCTTT.

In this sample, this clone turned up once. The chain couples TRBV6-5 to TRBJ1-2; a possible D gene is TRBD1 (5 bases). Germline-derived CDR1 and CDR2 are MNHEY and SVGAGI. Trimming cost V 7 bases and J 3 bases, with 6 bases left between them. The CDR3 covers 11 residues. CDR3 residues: CASIGDYGYTF. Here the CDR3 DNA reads TGTGCCAGCATAGGGGACTATGGCTACACCTTC.

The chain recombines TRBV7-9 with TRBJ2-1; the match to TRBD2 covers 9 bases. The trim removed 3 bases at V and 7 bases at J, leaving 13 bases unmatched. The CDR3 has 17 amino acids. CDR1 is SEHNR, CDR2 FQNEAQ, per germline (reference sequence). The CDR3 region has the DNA TGTGCCAGCAGCTTGAGCGGGAGGCCAAACATTTTAAATGAGCAGTTCTTC. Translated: CASSLSGRPNILNEQFF.

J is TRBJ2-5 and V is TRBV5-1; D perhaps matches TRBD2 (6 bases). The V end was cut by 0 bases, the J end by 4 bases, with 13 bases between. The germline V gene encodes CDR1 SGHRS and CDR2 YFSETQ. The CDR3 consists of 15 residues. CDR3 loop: CASSLAVADVETQYF. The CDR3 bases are TGCGCCAGCAGCTTGGCGGTAGCGGACGTAGAGACCCAGTACTTC. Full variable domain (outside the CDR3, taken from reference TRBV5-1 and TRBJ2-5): KAGVTQTPRYLIKTRGQQVTLSCSPISGHRSVSWYQQTPGQGLQFLFEYFSETQRNKGNFPGRFSGRQFSNSRSEMNVSTLELGDSALYLCASSLAVADVETQYFGPGTRLLVL.

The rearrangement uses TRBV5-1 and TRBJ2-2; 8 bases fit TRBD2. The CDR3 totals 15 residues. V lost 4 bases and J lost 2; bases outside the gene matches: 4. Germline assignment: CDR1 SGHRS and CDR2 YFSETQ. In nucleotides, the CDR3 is TGCGCCAGCAGCGTGACTAGCGAAAACACCGGGGAGCTGTTTTTT. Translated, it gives CASSVTSENTGELFF. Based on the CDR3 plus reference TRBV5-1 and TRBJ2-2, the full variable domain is KAGVTQTPRYLIKTRGQQVTLSCSPISGHRSVSWYQQTPGQGLQFLFEYFSETQRNKGNFPGRFSGRQFSNSRSEMNVSTLELGDSALYLCASSVTSENTGELFFGEGSRLTVL.

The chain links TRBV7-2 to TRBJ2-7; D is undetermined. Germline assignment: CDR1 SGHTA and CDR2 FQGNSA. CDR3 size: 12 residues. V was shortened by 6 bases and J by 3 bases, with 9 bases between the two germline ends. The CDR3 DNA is TGTGCCAGCAGTCTAGTCCACTACGAGCAGTACTTC. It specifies CASSLVHYEQYF.

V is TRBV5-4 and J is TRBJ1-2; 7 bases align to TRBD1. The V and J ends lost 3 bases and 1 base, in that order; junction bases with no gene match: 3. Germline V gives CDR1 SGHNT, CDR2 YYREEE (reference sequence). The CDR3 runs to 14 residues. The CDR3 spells CASSSSGGNYGYTF. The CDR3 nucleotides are TGTGCCAGCAGCTCCTCAGGGGGTAACTATGGCTACACCTTC.

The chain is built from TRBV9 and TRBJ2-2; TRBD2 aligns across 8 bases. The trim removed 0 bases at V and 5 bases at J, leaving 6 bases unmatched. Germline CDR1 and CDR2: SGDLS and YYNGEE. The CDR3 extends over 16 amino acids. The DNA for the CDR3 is TGTGCCAGCAGCGTAGGGGGACTAGACTTAACCGGGGAGCTGTTTTTT. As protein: CASSVGGLDLTGELFF.

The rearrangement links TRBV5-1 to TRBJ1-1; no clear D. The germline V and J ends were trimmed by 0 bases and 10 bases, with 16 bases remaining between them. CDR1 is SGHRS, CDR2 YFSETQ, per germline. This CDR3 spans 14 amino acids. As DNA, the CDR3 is TGCGCCAGCAGCTTGGTGCGAACCGGCGAGGCAGCTTTCTTT. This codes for CASSLVRTGEAAFF.

The CDR3 DNA reads TGCTCCCTGGAGTACTATGGCTACACCTTC. It translates to CSLEYYGYTF. This chain uses TRBV29-1 with TRBJ1-2; no clear D. CDR1 and CDR2 from the germline V gene are SQVTM and ANQGSEA. This CDR3 has 10 amino acids.

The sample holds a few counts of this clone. CDR3 coding DNA: TGTGCCAGCAGTTACTCGACTAGCGGGAGTCGCCACGAGCAGTACTTC. Amino acids: CASSYSTSGSRHEQYF. The V gene is TRBV6-6, the J gene TRBJ2-7; 12 nucleotides align to TRBD2. CDR3 length equals 16 residues. The germline gives CDR1 MNHNY, CDR2 SVGAGI (reference sequence). Trimming cost V 0 bases and J 5 bases; bases outside gene matches: 5.

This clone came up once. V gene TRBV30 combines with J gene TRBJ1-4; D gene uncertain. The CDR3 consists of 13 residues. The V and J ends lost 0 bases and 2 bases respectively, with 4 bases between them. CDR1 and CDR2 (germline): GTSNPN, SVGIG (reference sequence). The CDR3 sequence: CAWSVATNEKLFF. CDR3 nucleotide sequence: TGTGCCTGGAGTGTAGCGACTAATGAAAAACTGTTTTTT.

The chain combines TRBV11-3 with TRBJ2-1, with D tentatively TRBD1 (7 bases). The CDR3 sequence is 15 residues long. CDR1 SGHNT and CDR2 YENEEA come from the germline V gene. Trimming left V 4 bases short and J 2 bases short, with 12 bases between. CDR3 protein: CASSSGGLTYNEQFF. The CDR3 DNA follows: TGTGCCAGCAGCTCAGGGGGGCTAACCTACAATGAGCAGTTCTTC.

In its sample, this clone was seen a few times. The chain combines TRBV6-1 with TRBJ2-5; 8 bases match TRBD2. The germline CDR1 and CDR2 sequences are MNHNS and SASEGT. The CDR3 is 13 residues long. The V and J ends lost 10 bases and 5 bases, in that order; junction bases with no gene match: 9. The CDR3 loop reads CATSWSGGETQYF. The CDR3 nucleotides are TGTGCCACCTCTTGGAGCGGGGGTGAGACCCAGTACTTC.